These 27 T cell receptor beta chains came from one sample sequenced in a study of shared clonotypes between healthy human individuals. The method was immunoSEQ multiplex PCR; TCRdb's version includes in-frame clones alone and lacks a portion of them. The sample contains about 2.4 million clones, roughly 93% of which appear only once. Sequenced sample: naive CD4+ T cells from PBMCs. Noted subset: CD45RA+ positively selected. The receptors derive from a man between 18 and 29 years old in good health. Some clones in this sample may be carry-over from other donors' samples.

The CDR3 is CATSRPRIGTSGTYEQYF. The CDR3 nucleotides read TGTGCCACCAGCAGACCTCGTATTGGGACTAGCGGGACCTACGAGCAGTACTTC. This chain joins TRBV15 and TRBJ2-7, with TRBD2 matching over 13 bases. Germline CDR1 and CDR2: LNHNV and YYDKDF (reference sequence). The CDR3 sequence is 18 residues long. J was trimmed by 2 bases and V by 2 bases; bases with no gene match: 9.

Concerning this clone: A read error may account for a junction end that differs from germline. The chain recombines TRBV6-5 with TRBJ2-7; 10 bases are a match to TRBD2. The germline CDR1 and CDR2 sequences are MNHEY and SVGAGI. The CDR3 is 15 amino acids. The CDR3 protein is CASSYLTSGNEEQHF. CDR3 sequence (DNA): TGTGCCAGCAGTTACTTAACTAGCGGGAATGAAGAGCAGCACTTC.

This rearrangement joins TRBV15 to TRBJ2-1; D call uncertain. V lost 4 bases and J lost 0, with 10 bases in between. The CDR3 loop spans 15 amino acids. Germline V gene data show CDR1 as LNHNV and CDR2 as YYDKDF (reference sequence). Here the CDR3 DNA reads TGTGCCACCAGCACGGAGACCATCTCCTACAATGAGCAGTTCTTC. This translates into CATSTETISYNEQFF.

The chain couples TRBV5-4 to TRBJ2-3; no definite D call. The V gene's germline CDR1 is SGHNT and CDR2 YYREEE (reference sequence). CDR3 length equals 14 residues. V shed 0 bases and J shed 4 bases, with 9 bases lying between them. The CDR3: CASSLDVSSDTQYF. As DNA, the CDR3 is TGTGCCAGCAGCTTGGATGTTAGTTCAGATACGCAGTATTTT.

J is TRBJ2-3 and V is TRBV5-1; 7 bases map to TRBD2. In germline, CDR1 is SGHRS, CDR2 YFSETQ. J lost 3 bases, V lost 3 bases, and 13 bases had no gene match. The CDR3 has 17 residues. CDR3 loop: CASSSMTSSYGTDTQYF. As DNA, the CDR3 is TGCGCCAGCAGCTCCATGACTAGCTCTTACGGGACAGATACGCAGTATTTT.

Concerning this clone itself: The same CDR3 can be traced to other DNA sequences in this sample. The chain combines TRBV2 with TRBJ2-1, with 9 bases aligning to TRBD1. This CDR3 comprises 15 residues. The junction had 7 bases not matched to a gene; V was cut back by 6 bases and J by 4 bases. The germline CDR1 and CDR2 sequences are SNHLY and FYNNEI. Here the CDR3 reads CASSADRGGYNEQFF. The CDR3 nucleotides read TGTGCCAGCAGCGCGGACAGGGGAGGTTACAATGAGCAGTTCTTC.

In regard to this clone: Other nucleotide sequences from this sample produce the same CDR3. V gene TRBV5-1 combines with J gene TRBJ2-7, with D possibly being TRBD1 (5 bases). Trimming removed 0 bases at V and 5 bases at J, with 6 bases between. Germline V lookup: CDR1 SGHRS, CDR2 YFSETQ. The CDR3 totals 12 residues. The CDR3, as DNA: TGCGCCAGCAGCTTGGTAGGGGACGAGCAGTACTTC. Encoded protein: CASSLVGDEQYF.

The rearrangement joins TRBV7-8 to TRBJ2-1; the D is unclear. The V gene's germline CDR1 is SGHVS and CDR2 FQNEAQ. With 0 bases removed from V and 0 bases from J, the gap between germline ends came to 15 bases. This CDR3 region has 18 residues. The CDR3 DNA reads as TGTGCCAGCAGCTTAGCGCTTAACCACCGGTACTCCTACAATGAGCAGTTCTTC. Translating gives CASSLALNHRYSYNEQFF.

V and J are TRBV5-1 and TRBJ1-1; 8 nucleotides match TRBD1. The germline V gene has CDR1 SGHRS and CDR2 YFSETQ. V was pared by 4 bases and J by 0 bases, with 8 bases of the junction left unmatched. CDR3 length equals 16 residues. CDR3 in amino acids: CASSPTGVAMNTEAFF. The CDR3 coding sequence is TGCGCCAGCAGCCCGACAGGGGTCGCCATGAACACTGAAGCTTTCTTT.

This clone occurred once. This chain uses TRBV7-9 with TRBJ2-7; D might be TRBD1 (6 bases). Germline V gene data show CDR1 as SEHNR and CDR2 as FQNEAQ (reference sequence). The length of the CDR3 is 16 residues. Trimming removed 5 bases from V and 0 bases from J, with 17 bases in between. In DNA form, the CDR3 reads TGTGCCAGCAGCCCTATCCGAACAGGGACCTCCTACGAGCAGTACTTC. Translated, it gives CASSPIRTGTSYEQYF.

V is TRBV4-1 and J is TRBJ2-1; 8 positions agree with TRBD1. The germline gives CDR1 MGHRA, CDR2 YSYEKL. The length of the CDR3 is 13 residues. Germline trimming cut 1 base from V and 8 bases from J; bases unmatched to any gene: 1. The CDR3 bases are TGCGCCAGCAGCCAAGTACAGGGGGATGAGCAGTTCTTC. This sequence encodes CASSQVQGDEQFF.

V and J are TRBV20-1 and TRBJ2-7, with D hard to call. This CDR3 has 11 residues. CDR1 is DFQATT, CDR2 SNEGSKA, per germline (reference sequence). Trimming pared 5 bases from V and 0 bases from J, leaving 5 bases between. The chain's CDR3 is CSALSSYEQYF. The CDR3 nucleotides are TGCAGTGCTCTGAGCTCCTACGAGCAGTACTTC.

The chain couples TRBV18 to TRBJ2-5; a weak D match, TRBD1 (5 bases). V shed 3 bases and J shed 8 bases, with 19 bases lying between them. The CDR3 is 15 amino acids. CDR1 is KGHSH and CDR2 is LQKENI in the germline V gene. The chain's CDR3 is CASSPTALSGVTQYF. The CDR3 region has the DNA TGTGCCAGCTCACCGACAGCCCTCAGTGGGGTAACCCAGTACTTC.

The genes are TRBV7-6 and TRBJ2-7; D is perhaps TRBD1 (6 bases). Germline V CDR1 and CDR2: SGHVS, FNYEAQ. CDR3 length equals 15 residues. V dropped 1 base and J dropped 4 bases, with 14 bases sitting between them. CDR3 residues: CASSLEAQGPYEQYF. As DNA, the CDR3 is TGTGCCAGCAGCTTAGAGGCACAGGGTCCGTACGAGCAGTACTTC. Drawing the rest from reference TRBV7-6 and TRBJ2-7, the complete variable domain is GAGVSQSPRYKVTKRGQDVALRCDPISGHVSLYWYRQALGQGPEFLTYFNYEAQQDKSGLPNDRFSAERPEGSISTLTIQRTEQRDSAMYRCASSLEAQGPYEQYFGPGTRLTVT.

This chain links TRBV6-6 with TRBJ1-1; TRBD1 is a possible D gene (5 bases). CDR1 and CDR2 (germline): MNHNY, SVGAGI (reference sequence). Trimming removed 0 bases at V and 4 bases at J, with 9 bases between. CDR3 length equals 14 residues. The CDR3 coding sequence is TGTGCCAGCAGTTACTCCAGGGTTTCCACTGAAGCTTTCTTT. Translating gives CASSYSRVSTEAFF.

The sample holds a few counts of this clone. This sequence joins TRBV29-1 and TRBJ2-5, with a weak D call TRBD1 (6 bases). Germline assignment: CDR1 SQVTM and CDR2 ANQGSEA. The CDR3 has 12 amino acids. Trimming left V 6 bases short and J 5 bases short, with 13 bases between. The CDR3, as DNA: TGCAGCGTCCACAGGGTTGCGGAGACCCAGTACTTC. This gives the protein CSVHRVAETQYF.

On this clone itself: This sample also contains other DNA sequences that code for the same CDR3. The chain links TRBV18 to TRBJ1-1; the match to TRBD1 covers 8 bases. The V gene's germline CDR1 is KGHSH and CDR2 LQKENI. This CDR3 is 15 amino acids long. With 3 bases clipped from V and 1 base from J, the junction kept 4 bases outside the gene matches. The CDR3, as DNA: TGTGCCAGCTCACCTCAGGGGGCGCGGAACACTGAAGCTTTCTTT. Its protein product is CASSPQGARNTEAFF.

This rearrangement joins TRBV9 to TRBJ2-1; the match to TRBD2 covers 10 bases. The germline V gene encodes CDR1 SGDLS and CDR2 YYNGEE. J lost 9 bases, V lost 0 bases, and 6 bases had no gene match. The CDR3 is made up of 15 amino acids. The CDR3 spells CASSVASGREGEQFF. The DNA of the CDR3 is TGTGCCAGCAGCGTAGCCAGCGGGAGGGAAGGTGAGCAGTTCTTC.

This chain joins TRBV11-3 and TRBJ1-4; D is unresolved. V was pared by 9 bases and J by 8 bases, with 10 bases between. CDR1 SGHNT and CDR2 YENEEA come from the germline V gene. The CDR3 runs 11 residues. CDR3 in amino acids: CASRAWEKLFF. As DNA, the CDR3 is TGTGCCAGTCGGGCATGGGAAAAACTGTTTTTT.

A remark on this clone: Other DNA variants within this sample encode the same CDR3. The chain is built from TRBV7-3 and TRBJ2-3, with a tentative D call TRBD2 (5 bases). Trimming removed 3 bases at V and 4 bases at J, with 5 bases between. Germline assignment: CDR1 SGHTA and CDR2 FQGTGA. The CDR3 consists of 12 residues. The CDR3 loop reads CASSFGADTQYF. CDR3 nucleotide sequence: TGTGCCAGCAGCTTCGGGGCAGATACGCAGTATTTT.

The J gene is TRBJ2-6, the V gene TRBV18; D uncertain. The V gene lost 4 bases and the J gene lost 0 bases, with 13 bases spanning the gap. Germline V gene lookup returns CDR1 KGHSH and CDR2 LQKENI. The CDR3 is made up of 17 amino acids. CDR3 nucleotide sequence: TGTGCCAGCTCACGCGCAGCCCAGAGCTCTGGGGCCAACGTCCTGACTTTC. It codes for CASSRAAQSSGANVLTF.

V is TRBV18 and J is TRBJ1-2, with unresolved D. Germline CDR1 KGHSH, CDR2 LQKENI. V was cut by 5 bases and J by 8 bases, with 15 bases left in between. There are 13 residues in the CDR3. In nucleotides, the CDR3 is TGTGCCAGCTCAGCCCTCATGACGGAAGGCTACACCTTC. Translation gives CASSALMTEGYTF.

The rearrangement links TRBV18 to TRBJ2-5, with 7 bases identical to TRBD2. J was trimmed by 7 bases and V by 3 bases; bases with no gene match: 11. CDR1 is KGHSH, CDR2 LQKENI, per germline. The CDR3 sequence is 15 residues long. CDR3 bases: TGTGCCAGCTCACCCCCAGGACTAGACAAGACGACCCAGTACTTC. It is translated as CASSPPGLDKTTQYF.

The DNA of the CDR3 is TGTGCCAGCAGCTTAGATGACACTGAAGCTTTCTTT. Its protein is CASSLDDTEAFF. This chain connects TRBV7-3 to TRBJ1-1, with D hard to call. The CDR3 is 12 residues long. CDR1 is SGHTA, CDR2 FQGTGA, per germline. V was trimmed by 2 bases and J by 3 bases, leaving 4 bases between them.

This clone was seen only a few times. The V call is TRBV19, the J call TRBJ2-2; D is unclear. CDR1 LNHDA and CDR2 SQIVND come from the germline V gene (reference sequence). This CDR3 region has 13 residues. V lost 7 bases and J lost 6, with 12 bases in between. The CDR3 DNA follows: TGTGCCAGTATTCAGTTCCCTGCCGGGGAGCTGTTTTTT. It is translated as CASIQFPAGELFF.

V gene TRBV5-1 combines with J gene TRBJ2-3; 7 bases map to TRBD2. The V gene's germline CDR1 is SGHRS and CDR2 YFSETQ. Germline trimming cut 2 bases from V and 4 bases from J; bases unmatched to any gene: 7. CDR3 length: 15 amino acids. CDR3 amino acids: CASSFAGAPPDTQYF. CDR3 DNA sequence: TGCGCCAGCAGCTTCGCGGGAGCCCCCCCAGATACGCAGTATTTT.

In nucleotides, the CDR3 is TGCGCCAGCAGCTTCGATGTTGTGTCAGACAATGAGCAGTTCTTC. This sequence encodes CASSFDVVSDNEQFF. The rearrangement joins TRBV5-1 to TRBJ2-1, with no clear D. The V end was cut by 2 bases, the J end by 5 bases, with 14 bases between. CDR3 length: 15 residues. The V gene's germline CDR1 is SGHRS and CDR2 YFSETQ.